This passage covers 12 T cell receptor beta chains from one sample sequenced in a study of Ad26.COV2.S vaccination and SARS-CoV-2 variants. Assay used: immunoSEQ multiplex PCR; TCRdb lists only in-frame clones, some missing. The sample records over 250,000 clones, around 87% being singletons. Sample treatment: around 19 received Ad26.COV2.S at low or high dose, single or two shots; 5 received placebo; per-sample allocation not given. The samples date from day 63 after the first vaccine or placebo injection. The source material was peripheral blood, sampled in a trial of Ad26.COV2.S vaccine versus placebo. The receptors were gathered from a person aged 18-60 years who received the Ad26.COV2.S COVID-19 vaccine or a placebo.

This chain connects TRBV7-9 to TRBJ1-2; 7 bases line up with TRBD1. CDR1 is SEHNR and CDR2 is FQNEAQ in the germline V gene (reference sequence). CDR3 length equals 14 residues. V dropped 5 bases and J dropped 4; count of bases not matched to a gene: 7. The CDR3 coding sequence is TGTGCCAGCAGCCCAGGACAGGCCGCCTATGGCTACACCTTC. Its translation is CASSPGQAAYGYTF.

This chain connects TRBV20-1 to TRBJ2-5; D unclear. The CDR3 runs 11 residues. V was clipped by 8 bases and J by 4 bases, with 11 bases between them. CDR1 is DFQATT and CDR2 is SNEGSKA in the germline V gene (reference sequence). In DNA, the CDR3 is TGCAGTCCTACCCCTGGAGAGACCCAGTACTTC. This sequence encodes CSPTPGETQYF.

This clone appeared once. The chain joins TRBV24-1 to TRBJ2-3; 7 bases align to TRBD2. The germline V gene encodes CDR1 KGHDR and CDR2 SFDVKD. This CDR3 is 15 amino acids long. V lost 5 bases and J lost 1; bases outside the gene matches: 5. The DNA for the CDR3 is TGTGCCACCAGTGCCGGGGGGAGGGGCACAGATACGCAGTATTTT. Amino acids: CATSAGGRGTDTQYF.

The chain is built from TRBV9 and TRBJ1-1; D gene unclear. In germline, CDR1 is SGDLS, CDR2 YYNGEE. Between the trimmed V and J ends, which lost 0 bases and 8 bases, there was a span of 8 bases. The CDR3 runs 12 residues. This chain's CDR3 is CASSVVGSEAFF. As DNA, the CDR3 is TGTGCCAGCAGCGTAGTCGGCTCAGAAGCTTTCTTT.

The V and J genes are TRBV4-1 and TRBJ1-1, with D unclear. CDR1 and CDR2 (germline): MGHRA, YSYEKL. This CDR3 region has 18 residues. Trimming removed 3 bases at V and 0 bases at J, with 20 bases between. The DNA for the CDR3 is TGCGCCAGCAGCCATCCATTAGCGGGCAGGTTCATGAACACTGAAGCTTTCTTT. It translates to CASSHPLAGRFMNTEAFF.

This chain connects TRBV4-3 to TRBJ1-2; TRBD1 might be the D (5 bases). Trimming removed 0 bases from V and 5 bases from J, with 10 bases in between. CDR3 length: 14 residues. Germline loops: CDR1 LGHNA, CDR2 YSLEER. CDR3 residues: CASSQDLRDYGYTF. CDR3 DNA sequence: TGCGCCAGCAGCCAAGATCTCAGGGATTATGGCTACACCTTC.

This chain joins TRBV14 and TRBJ2-1; D unresolved. This CDR3 contains 13 residues. CDR1 and CDR2 (germline): SGHDN, FVKESK. Trimming cost V 4 bases and J 7 bases, with 11 bases left between them. CDR3: CASSLRSPNEQFF. In nucleotides, the CDR3 is TGTGCCAGCAGCCTACGGAGCCCAAATGAGCAGTTCTTC.

The J gene is TRBJ2-2, the V gene TRBV18; 10 positions match TRBD1. Per germline, CDR1 KGHSH and CDR2 LQKENI. The junction had 0 bases not matched to a gene; V was cut back by 0 bases and J by 2 bases. The CDR3 has 16 residues. The CDR3 DNA reads as TGTGCCAGCTCACCACCGACAGGGGGCAACACCGGGGAGCTGTTTTTT. Protein sequence: CASSPPTGGNTGELFF.

With regard to this clone: Distinct nucleotide sequences in the sample also encode this CDR3. This rearrangement joins TRBV4-2 to TRBJ1-4; weak D call: TRBD1 (5 bases). This CDR3 is built from 14 residues. Germline CDR1 is LGHNA and CDR2 is YNFKEQ. V dropped 1 base and J dropped 4 bases, with 7 bases sitting between them. CDR3 DNA sequence: TGTGCCAGCAGCCAAGGAGACAGTAATGAAAAACTGTTTTTT. Residues: CASSQGDSNEKLFF.

The chain joins TRBV30 to TRBJ1-1; 7 bases align to TRBD1. V lost 6 bases and J lost 4; bases outside the gene matches: 5. The germline CDR1 and CDR2 sequences are GTSNPN and SVGIG (reference sequence). CDR3 size: 12 residues. CDR3 sequence (DNA): TGTGCCTGCCAAGGGGGCGTCACTGAAGCTTTCTTT. This codes for CACQGGVTEAFF.

The V gene is TRBV15, the J gene TRBJ2-1; 8 bases line up with TRBD2. This CDR3 region has 16 residues. V trimming: 2 bases; J trimming: 0 bases; junction bases outside the gene matches: 3. CDR1 and CDR2 from the germline V gene are LNHNV and YYDKDF (reference sequence). The CDR3 nucleotides are TGTGCCACCAGCAGAAGCGGGGGAAGCTCCTACAATGAGCAGTTCTTC. Protein sequence: CATSRSGGSSYNEQFF. Full variable domain (outside the CDR3, taken from reference TRBV15 and TRBJ2-1): DAMVIQNPRYQVTQFGKPVTLSCSQTLNHNVMYWYQQKSSQAPKLLFHYYDKDFNNEADTPDNFQSRRPNTSFCFLDIRSPGLGDTAMYLCATSRSGGSSYNEQFFGPGTRLTVL.

V and J are TRBV6-5 and TRBJ1-4; 7 bases agree with TRBD1. Germline CDR1 and CDR2: MNHEY and SVGAGI. The CDR3 loop spans 15 amino acids. V dropped 5 bases and J dropped 4; count of bases not matched to a gene: 7. The CDR3 nucleotides read TGTGCCAGCAGTCTAGGGACAGCCAATAATGAAAAACTGTTTTTT. Amino acid sequence: CASSLGTANNEKLFF.